The clone carrying this T cell receptor beta chain was found many times. Its antigen remains unidentified. This entry belongs to a study of glioma-infiltrating T cells. General study findings and limits: Only very few CDR3 sequences appeared in both tissue and blood.

The CDR3 consists of 14 residues. V was clipped by 10 bases and J by 4 bases, with 17 bases between them. The V gene's germline CDR1 is MNHEY and CDR2 SVGEGT. Using RNA template, CDR3s of TCR alpha and beta were amplified with iRepertoire arm-PCR. TCRdb redid the calling of the multiplex PCR reads with MiXCR, one entry per CDR3 protein. Of about 89,000 distinct CDR3 sequences detected, about 23% appear once; the ten largest clones hold 5.5% to 7.5%. Sequencing was performed on glioma tissue, nonneoplastic brain tissue, or PBMCs (not recorded which). The chain is built from TRBV6-2 or TRBV6-3 and TRBJ1-3; D gene ambiguous. The receptor comes from a human donor with low-grade glioma or glioblastoma, undergoing nonglioma brain surgery, or in good health (not recorded which). CDR3 in DNA: TGTGCCACCGCGAAGACGGCAACAGGAAACACCATATATTTT. It encodes CATAKTATGNTIYF.